The 4 T cell receptor beta chains listed next were all sequenced from one sample in a study of identical twins. TCRdb ran MiXCR on the 5' RACE reads and lists one entry per CDR3 protein. The data contain around 650,000 distinct CDR3 sequences, under 8.5% of them singletons. The sample also formed part of further work on yellow fever vaccine responses in identical twins.

The specimen sequenced was PBMCs. The receptors shown here come from a woman between 18 and 29 years old in good health.

This clonotype was seen at least ten times. CDR3 loop: CAISEFGLESVNTGELFF. CDR3 nucleotides: TGTGCCATCAGTGAGTTCGGCCTGGAGTCCGTCAACACCGGGGAGCTGTTTTTT. J is TRBJ2-2 and V is TRBV10-3; D remains ambiguous. The CDR3 loop spans 18 amino acids. Trimming shortened V by 1 base and J by 2 bases, and 17 bases separated the two germline ends. Per the germline V gene, CDR1 is ENHRY and CDR2 is SYGVKD.

This chain connects TRBV12-3 or TRBV12-4 to TRBJ1-6, with 8 bases identical to TRBD1. The CDR3 contains 14 residues. J was trimmed by 7 bases and V by 6 bases; bases with no gene match: 5. CDR3 sequence reads: CASRWDRLNSPLHF. CDR3 sequence (DNA): TGTGCCAGCAGATGGGACAGGCTAAATTCACCCCTCCACTTT.

This clonotype was detected a few times. The chain carries TRBV24-1 and TRBJ2-1, with 8 bases matching TRBD2. Unmatched junction bases numbered 17, after V lost 5 bases and J lost 0 bases. CDR1 and CDR2 (germline): KGHDR, SFDVKD. This CDR3 comprises 20 residues. This chain's CDR3 is CATSASVGAGATSSYNEQFF. The CDR3 coding sequence is TGTGCCACCAGTGCCTCCGTGGGAGCGGGGGCCACCTCCTCCTACAATGAGCAGTTCTTC.

The chain has TRBV3-1 and TRBJ1-4; D is unresolved. There are 14 residues in the CDR3. Trimming took off 1 base at V and 4 bases at J, with 7 bases between the two ends. The germline gives CDR1 LGHDT, CDR2 YNNKEL (reference sequence). The CDR3 reads CASSQGVGNEKLFF. The CDR3 DNA sequence: TGTGCCAGCAGCCAAGGCGTCGGTAATGAAAAACTGTTTTTT.